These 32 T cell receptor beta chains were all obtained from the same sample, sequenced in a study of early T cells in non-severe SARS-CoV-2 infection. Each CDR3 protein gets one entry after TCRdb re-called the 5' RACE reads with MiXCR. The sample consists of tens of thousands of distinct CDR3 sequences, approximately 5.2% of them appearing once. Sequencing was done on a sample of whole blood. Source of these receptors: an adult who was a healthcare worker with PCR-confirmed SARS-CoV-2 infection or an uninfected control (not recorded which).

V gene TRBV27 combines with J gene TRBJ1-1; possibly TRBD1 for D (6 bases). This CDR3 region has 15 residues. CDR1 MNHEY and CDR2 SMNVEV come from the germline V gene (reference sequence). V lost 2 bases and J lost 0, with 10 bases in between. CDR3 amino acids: CASSLGGAMNTEAFF. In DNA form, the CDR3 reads TGTGCCAGCAGTTTAGGGGGCGCGATGAACACTGAAGCTTTCTTT.

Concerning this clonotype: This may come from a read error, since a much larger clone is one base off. As DNA, the CDR3 is TGTGCCAACAGCGTACCAAGCACAGATACGCAGTATTTT. The encoded protein is CANSVPSTDTQYF. This chain uses TRBV7-2 with TRBJ2-3; no clear D. This CDR3 spans 13 amino acids. Per the germline V gene, CDR1 is SGHTA and CDR2 is FQGNSA.

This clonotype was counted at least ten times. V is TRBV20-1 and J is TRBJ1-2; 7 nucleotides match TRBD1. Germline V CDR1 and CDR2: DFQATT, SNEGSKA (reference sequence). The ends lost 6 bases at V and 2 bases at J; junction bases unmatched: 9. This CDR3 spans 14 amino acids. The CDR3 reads CSARKDRPNYGYTF. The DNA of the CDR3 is TGCAGTGCGAGAAAGGACAGGCCCAACTATGGCTACACCTTC.

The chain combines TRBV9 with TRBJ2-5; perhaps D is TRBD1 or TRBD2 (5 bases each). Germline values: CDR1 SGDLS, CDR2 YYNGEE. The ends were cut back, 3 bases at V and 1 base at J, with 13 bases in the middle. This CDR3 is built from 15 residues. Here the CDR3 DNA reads TGTGCCAGCAGCGCGCTACCGGGGCTCCAAGAGACCCAGTACTTC. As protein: CASSALPGLQETQYF.

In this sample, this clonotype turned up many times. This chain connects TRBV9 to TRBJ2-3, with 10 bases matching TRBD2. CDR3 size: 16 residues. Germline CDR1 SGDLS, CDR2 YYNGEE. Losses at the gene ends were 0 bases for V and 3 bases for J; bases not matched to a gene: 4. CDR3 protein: CASSVVAGGVTDTQYF. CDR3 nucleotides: TGTGCCAGCAGCGTAGTAGCGGGAGGAGTGACAGATACGCAGTATTTT.

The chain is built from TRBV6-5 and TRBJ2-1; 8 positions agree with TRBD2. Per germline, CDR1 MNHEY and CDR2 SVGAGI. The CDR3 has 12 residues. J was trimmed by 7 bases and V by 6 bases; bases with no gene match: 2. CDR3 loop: CASRRGGNEQFF. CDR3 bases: TGTGCCAGCAGGCGCGGGGGGAATGAGCAGTTCTTC.

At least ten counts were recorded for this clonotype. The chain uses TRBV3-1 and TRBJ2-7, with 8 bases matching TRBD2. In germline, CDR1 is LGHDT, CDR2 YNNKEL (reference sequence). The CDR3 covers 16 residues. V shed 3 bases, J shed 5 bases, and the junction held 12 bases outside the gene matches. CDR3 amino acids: CASSHPQASGSHEQYF. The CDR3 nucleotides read TGTGCCAGCAGCCACCCTCAGGCAAGCGGGAGTCACGAGCAGTACTTC.

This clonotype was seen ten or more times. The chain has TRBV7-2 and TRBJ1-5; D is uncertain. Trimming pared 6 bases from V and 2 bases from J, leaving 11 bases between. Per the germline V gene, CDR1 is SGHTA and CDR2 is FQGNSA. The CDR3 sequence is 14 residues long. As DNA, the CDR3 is TGTGCCAGCAGTTGGTCGGAGGGCAATCAGCCCCAGCATTTT. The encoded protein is CASSWSEGNQPQHF.

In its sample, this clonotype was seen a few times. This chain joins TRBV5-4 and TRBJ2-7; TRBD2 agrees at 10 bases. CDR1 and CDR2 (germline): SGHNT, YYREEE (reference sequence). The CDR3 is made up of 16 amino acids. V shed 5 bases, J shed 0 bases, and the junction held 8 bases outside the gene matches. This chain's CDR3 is CASRLNLAGDSYEQYF. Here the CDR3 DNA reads TGTGCCAGCAGATTGAATCTAGCGGGGGACTCCTACGAGCAGTACTTC.

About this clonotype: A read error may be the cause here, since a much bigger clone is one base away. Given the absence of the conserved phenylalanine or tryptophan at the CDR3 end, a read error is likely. The CDR3 region is CASSLRREKNEQFL. For the CDR3, the DNA is TGTGCCAGCAGTTTGAGGCGGGAGAAGAATGAGCAGTTCTTA. This chain joins TRBV28 and TRBJ2-1; 7 bases align to TRBD2. Germline V gene sequence: CDR1 MDHEN, CDR2 SYDVKM. The CDR3 is 14 amino acids. J lost 7 bases, V lost 3 bases, and 6 bases had no gene match.

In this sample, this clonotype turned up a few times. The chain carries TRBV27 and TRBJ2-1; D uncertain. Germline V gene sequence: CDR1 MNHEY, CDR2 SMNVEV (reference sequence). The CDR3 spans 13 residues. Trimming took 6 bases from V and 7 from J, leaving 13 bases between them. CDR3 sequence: CASSPLSENEQFF. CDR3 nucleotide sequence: TGTGCCAGCAGCCCCCTCTCCGAGAATGAGCAGTTCTTC.

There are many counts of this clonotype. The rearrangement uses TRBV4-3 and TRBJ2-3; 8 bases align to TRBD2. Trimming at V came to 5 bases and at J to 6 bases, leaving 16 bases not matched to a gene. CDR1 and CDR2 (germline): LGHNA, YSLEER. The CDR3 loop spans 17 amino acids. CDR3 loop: CASSSHGPGRAADTQYF. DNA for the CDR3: TGCGCCAGCAGCTCCCACGGGCCCGGGAGGGCCGCCGATACGCAGTATTTT.

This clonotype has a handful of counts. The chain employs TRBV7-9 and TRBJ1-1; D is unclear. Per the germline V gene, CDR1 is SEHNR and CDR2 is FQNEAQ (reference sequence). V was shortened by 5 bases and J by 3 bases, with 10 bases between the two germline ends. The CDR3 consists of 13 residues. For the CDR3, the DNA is TGTGCCAGCAGCCCGACCCCTTACACTGAAGCTTTCTTT. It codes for CASSPTPYTEAFF.

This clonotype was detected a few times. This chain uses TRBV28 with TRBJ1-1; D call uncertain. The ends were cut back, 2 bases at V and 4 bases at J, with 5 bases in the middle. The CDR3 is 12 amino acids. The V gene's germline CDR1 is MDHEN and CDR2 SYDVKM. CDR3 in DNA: TGTGCCAGCAGTTTAAGCTTCACTGAAGCTTTCTTT. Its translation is CASSLSFTEAFF.

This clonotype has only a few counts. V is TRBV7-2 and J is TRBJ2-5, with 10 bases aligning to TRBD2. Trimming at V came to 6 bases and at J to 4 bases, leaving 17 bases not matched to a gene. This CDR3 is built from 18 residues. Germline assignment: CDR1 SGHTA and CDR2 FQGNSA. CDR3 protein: CASRWGSLAGVRVETQYF. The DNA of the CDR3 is TGTGCCAGCAGATGGGGGTCTCTAGCGGGAGTGCGAGTAGAGACCCAGTACTTC.

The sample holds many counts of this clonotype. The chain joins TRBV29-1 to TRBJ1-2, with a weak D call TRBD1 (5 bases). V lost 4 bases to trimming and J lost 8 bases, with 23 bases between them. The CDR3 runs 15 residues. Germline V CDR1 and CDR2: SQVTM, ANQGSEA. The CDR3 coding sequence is TGCAGCGTTGGATTAGGGGATGGAGGGAGAAGCGGCTACACCTTC. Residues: CSVGLGDGGRSGYTF.

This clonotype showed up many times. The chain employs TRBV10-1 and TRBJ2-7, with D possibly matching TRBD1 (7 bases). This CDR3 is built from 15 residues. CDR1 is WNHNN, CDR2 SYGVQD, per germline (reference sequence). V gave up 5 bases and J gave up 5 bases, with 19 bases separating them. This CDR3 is CASSSGVTGSHEQYF. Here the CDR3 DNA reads TGCGCCAGCAGTTCGGGAGTGACAGGGTCGCACGAGCAGTACTTC.

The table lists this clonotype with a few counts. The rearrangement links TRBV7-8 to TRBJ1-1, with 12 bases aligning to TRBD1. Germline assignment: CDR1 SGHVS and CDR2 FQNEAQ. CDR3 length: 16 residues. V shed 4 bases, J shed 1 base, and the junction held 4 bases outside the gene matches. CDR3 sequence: CASSWGQGAANTEAFF. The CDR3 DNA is TGTGCCAGCAGCTGGGGACAGGGGGCGGCGAACACTGAAGCTTTCTTT.

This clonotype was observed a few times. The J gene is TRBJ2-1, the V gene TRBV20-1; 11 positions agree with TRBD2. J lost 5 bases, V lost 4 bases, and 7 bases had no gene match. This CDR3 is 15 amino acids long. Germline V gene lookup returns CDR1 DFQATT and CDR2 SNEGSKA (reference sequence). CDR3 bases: TGCAGTGCTATCCCTAGCGGGAGGACGAACAATGAGCAGTTCTTC. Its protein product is CSAIPSGRTNNEQFF.

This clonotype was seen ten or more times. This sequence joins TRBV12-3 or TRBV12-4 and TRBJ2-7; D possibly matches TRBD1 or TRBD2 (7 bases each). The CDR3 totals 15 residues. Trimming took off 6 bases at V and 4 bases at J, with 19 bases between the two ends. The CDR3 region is CASSPRGEGRYEQYF. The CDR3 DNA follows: TGTGCCAGCAGCCCCAGGGGGGAGGGCCGATACGAGCAGTACTTC.

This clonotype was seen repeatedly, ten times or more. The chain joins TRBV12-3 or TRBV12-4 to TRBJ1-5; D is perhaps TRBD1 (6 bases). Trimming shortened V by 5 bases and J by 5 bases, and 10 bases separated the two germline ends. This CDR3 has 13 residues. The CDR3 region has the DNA TGTGCCAGCAGTGGGCAGGGGCATCAGCCCCAGCATTTT. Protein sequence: CASSGQGHQPQHF.

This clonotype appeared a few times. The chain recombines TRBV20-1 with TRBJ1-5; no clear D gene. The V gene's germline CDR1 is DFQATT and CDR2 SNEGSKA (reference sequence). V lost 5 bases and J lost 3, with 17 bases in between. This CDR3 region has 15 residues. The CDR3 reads CSAEGRVGNNQPQHF. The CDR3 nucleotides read TGCAGTGCTGAAGGGCGGGTAGGGAACAATCAGCCCCAGCATTTT.

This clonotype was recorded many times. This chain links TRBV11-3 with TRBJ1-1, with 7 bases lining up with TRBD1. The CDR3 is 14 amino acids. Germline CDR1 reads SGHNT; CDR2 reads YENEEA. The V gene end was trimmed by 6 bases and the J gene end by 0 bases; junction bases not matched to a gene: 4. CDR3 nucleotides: TGTGCCAGCAGGGGACAGCTTATGAACACTGAAGCTTTCTTT. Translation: CASRGQLMNTEAFF.

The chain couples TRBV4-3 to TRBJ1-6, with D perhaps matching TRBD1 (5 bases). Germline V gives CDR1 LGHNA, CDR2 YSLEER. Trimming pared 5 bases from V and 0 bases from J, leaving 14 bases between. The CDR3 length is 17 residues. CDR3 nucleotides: TGCGCCAGCAGCGAATACGGACAAAGCTCCTATAATTCACCCCTCCACTTT. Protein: CASSEYGQSSYNSPLHF.

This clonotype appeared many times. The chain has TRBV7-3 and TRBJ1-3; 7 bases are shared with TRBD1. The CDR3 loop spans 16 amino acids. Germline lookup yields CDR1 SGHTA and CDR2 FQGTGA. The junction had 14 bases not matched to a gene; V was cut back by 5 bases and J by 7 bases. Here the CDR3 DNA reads TGTGCCAGCAGCACACCCCGACAGGGAAGAAGGAACACCATATATTTT. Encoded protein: CASSTPRQGRRNTIYF.

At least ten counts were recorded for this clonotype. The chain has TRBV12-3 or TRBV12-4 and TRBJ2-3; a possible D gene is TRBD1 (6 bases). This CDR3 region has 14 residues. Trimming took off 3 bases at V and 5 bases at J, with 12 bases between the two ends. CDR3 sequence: CASSFPGARDTQYF. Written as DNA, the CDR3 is TGTGCCAGCAGTTTTCCAGGGGCCAGAGATACGCAGTATTTT.

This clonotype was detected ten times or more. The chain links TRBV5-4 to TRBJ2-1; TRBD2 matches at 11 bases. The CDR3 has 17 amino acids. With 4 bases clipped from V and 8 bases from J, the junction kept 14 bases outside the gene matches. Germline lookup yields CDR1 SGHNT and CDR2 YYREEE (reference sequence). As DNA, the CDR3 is TGTGCCAGCAGCCCCGGAGTAGCGGGAGGGCCGGTGGATGAGCAGTTCTTC. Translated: CASSPGVAGGPVDEQFF.

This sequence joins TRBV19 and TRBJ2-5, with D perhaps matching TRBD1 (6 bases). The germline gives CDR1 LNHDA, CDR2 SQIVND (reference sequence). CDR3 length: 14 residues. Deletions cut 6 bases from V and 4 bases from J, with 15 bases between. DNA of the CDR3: TGTGCCAGTAGGAGACAGGCCGTAACAGAGACCCAGTACTTC. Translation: CASRRQAVTETQYF.

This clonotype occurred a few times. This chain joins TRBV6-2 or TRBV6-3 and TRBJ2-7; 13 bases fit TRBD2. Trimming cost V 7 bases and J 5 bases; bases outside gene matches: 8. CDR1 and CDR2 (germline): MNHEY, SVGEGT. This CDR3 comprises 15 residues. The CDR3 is CASKSAGLAGDEQYF. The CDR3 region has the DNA TGTGCCAGCAAGTCGGCAGGACTAGCGGGAGACGAGCAGTACTTC.

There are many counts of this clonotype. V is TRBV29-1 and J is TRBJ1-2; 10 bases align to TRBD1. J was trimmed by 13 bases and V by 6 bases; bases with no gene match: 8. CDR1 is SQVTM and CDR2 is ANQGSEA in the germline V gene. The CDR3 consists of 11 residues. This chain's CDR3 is CSVPGQGSFTF. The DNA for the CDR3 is TGCAGCGTACCGGGACAGGGGTCGTTCACCTTC.

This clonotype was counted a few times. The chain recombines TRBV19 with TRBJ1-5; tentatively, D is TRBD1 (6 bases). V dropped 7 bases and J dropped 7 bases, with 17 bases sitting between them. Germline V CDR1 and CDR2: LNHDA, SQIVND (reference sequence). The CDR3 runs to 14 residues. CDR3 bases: TGTGCCAGTAATTCGGGACATCTTGACCAGCCCCAGCATTTT. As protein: CASNSGHLDQPQHF.

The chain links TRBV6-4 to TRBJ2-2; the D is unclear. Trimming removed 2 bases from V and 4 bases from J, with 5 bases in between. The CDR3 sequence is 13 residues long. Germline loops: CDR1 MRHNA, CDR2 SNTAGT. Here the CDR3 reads CASSDGSTGELFF. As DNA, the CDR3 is TGTGCCAGCAGTGACGGCTCCACCGGGGAGCTGTTTTTT.